This passage covers 20 T cell receptor beta chains from one sample sequenced in a study of shared clonotypes between healthy human individuals. Profiling relied on immunoSEQ multiplex PCR, and the TCRdb table lists in-frame clones only, not all of them. The table has about 490,000 clones, approximately 80% seen once. The sample comprised PBMCs. The receptors were gathered from a woman between 40 and 55 years old in good health. Some clones in this sample may be carry-over from other donors' samples.

This clone was seen only once. J is TRBJ2-2 and V is TRBV2; 9 positions agree with TRBD1. Trimming at V came to 0 bases and at J to 5 bases, leaving 13 bases not matched to a gene. The germline CDR1 and CDR2 sequences are SNHLY and FYNNEI. The CDR3 has 19 residues. CDR3 sequence: CASSEAMPATGTGTGELFF. The DNA for the CDR3 is TGTGCCAGCAGTGAAGCGATGCCCGCCACCGGGACAGGGACCGGGGAGCTGTTTTTT.

This clone appeared a few times. The chain is built from TRBV9 and TRBJ1-1, with D possibly TRBD1 on 5 matching bases. Germline V gene lookup returns CDR1 SGDLS and CDR2 YYNGEE. Between the trimmed V and J ends, which lost 6 bases and 0 bases, there was a span of 15 bases. CDR3 length: 15 residues. The CDR3 region is CASTQGREMNTEAFF. CDR3 nucleotide sequence: TGTGCCAGCACCCAGGGACGGGAAATGAACACTGAAGCTTTCTTT.

For this clone: The sample carries other DNA sequences with the same CDR3. The rearrangement links TRBV27 to TRBJ2-3, with no clear D. Trimming pared 4 bases from V and 5 bases from J, leaving 4 bases between. The CDR3 extends over 11 amino acids. Looked up from germline, CDR1 is MNHEY and CDR2 is SMNVEV (reference sequence). CDR3 nucleotide sequence: TGTGCCAGCAGTTCTGTAGATACGCAGTATTTT. Protein product: CASSSVDTQYF.

As concerns this clone: This likely reflects a read error, since a far larger clone is one base away. The chain recombines TRBV7-2 with TRBJ1-5; unclear D gene. The germline CDR1 and CDR2 sequences are SGHTA and FQGNSA. This CDR3 region has 13 residues. V lost 2 bases and J 5 bases, leaving 7 bases between the germline ends. This CDR3 is CASSLHGDQPQHF. The CDR3 DNA sequence: TGTGCCAGCAGCTTACATGGGGATCAGCCCCAGCATTTT.

The chain carries TRBV14 and TRBJ2-5; perhaps TRBD2 as D (5 bases). Deletions cut 1 base from V and 4 bases from J, with 10 bases between. Germline V gene lookup returns CDR1 SGHDN and CDR2 FVKESK. This CDR3 is 14 amino acids long. The CDR3 sequence is CASSQGLRVETQYF. The CDR3 DNA follows: TGTGCCAGCAGCCAAGGGCTGCGGGTAGAGACCCAGTACTTC.

Details on this clone: Other nucleotide sequences from this sample produce the same CDR3. V gene TRBV5-1 combines with J gene TRBJ1-5, with 12 bases lining up with TRBD1. V was pared by 4 bases and J by 2 bases, with 13 bases of the junction left unmatched. CDR1 is SGHRS, CDR2 YFSETQ, per germline. This CDR3 has 19 amino acids. The CDR3 DNA sequence: TGCGCCAGCAGCACACCAATCGGGACAGGGGGCGAGGGCAATCAGCCCCAGCATTTT. Translation gives CASSTPIGTGGEGNQPQHF.

This chain links TRBV21-1 with TRBJ2-2; the D call in the table, TRBD2, was not verified against the DNA. TRBV21-1 is shown as a pseudogene. The CDR3 runs 14 residues. The CDR3 nucleotides are TGTGCCAGCAGCTCCCAGGCCCGGGGCGGGGAGCTGTTTTTT. Protein product: CASSSQARGGELFF.

DNA of the CDR3: TGTGCCAGCACCTCGCCGGGAGGGGGCGCGGGGGCCAACGTCCTGACTTTC. Residues: CASTSPGGGAGANVLTF. V and J are TRBV28 and TRBJ2-6, with a possible D match to TRBD2 (8 bases). The CDR3 sequence is 17 residues long. The germline V gene encodes CDR1 MDHEN and CDR2 SYDVKM. The V gene lost 7 bases and the J gene lost 4 bases, with 20 bases spanning the gap.

This clone was recorded only once. The chain has TRBV21-1 and TRBJ2-7; the table's D call, TRBD2, was not checked against the DNA. TRBV21-1 is assigned pseudogene status. The CDR3 contains 19 residues. CDR3 DNA: TGTGCCAGCAGCAAGCCGGGGGAAAAAAGCGGGAGCAGGGGGTACGAGCAGTACTTC. As protein: CASSKPGEKSGSRGYEQYF.

This chain joins TRBV21-1 and TRBJ2-7; TRBD1, the table's D call, lacks a check against the DNA. TRBV21-1 is a known pseudogene. The CDR3 is 14 residues long. CDR3: CASRVRQSTYEQYF. The DNA of the CDR3 is TGTGCCAGCAGAGTCCGACAGTCAACCTACGAGCAGTACTTC.

This clone was counted between two and nine times. The chain joins TRBV6-4 to TRBJ2-7; a weak D match, TRBD1 (5 bases). Germline assignment: CDR1 MRHNA and CDR2 SNTAGT. V lost 2 bases to trimming and J lost 0 bases, with 17 bases between them. The CDR3 runs to 17 residues. CDR3 coding DNA: TGTGCCAGCAGTGACAACCATGGACAAAAGAGCTCCTACGAGCAGTACTTC. It specifies CASSDNHGQKSSYEQYF.

The chain combines TRBV9 with TRBJ2-4; 9 bases match TRBD2. The CDR3 length is 16 residues. Trimming cost V 2 bases and J 5 bases; bases outside gene matches: 8. CDR1 SGDLS and CDR2 YYNGEE come from the germline V gene. For the CDR3, the DNA is TGTGCCAGCAGCGTCCTCCCTAGCGGGGCTCAAAACATTCAGTACTTC. Its protein product is CASSVLPSGAQNIQYF.

The J gene is TRBJ1-5, the V gene TRBV28, with D possibly matching TRBD1 (5 bases). This CDR3 comprises 13 residues. Trimming removed 6 bases at V and 4 bases at J, with 10 bases between. The germline gives CDR1 MDHEN, CDR2 SYDVKM. CDR3 in DNA: TGTGCCAGCAGGGGCCGGGGGAATCAGCCCCAGCATTTT. The encoded protein is CASRGRGNQPQHF.

V gene TRBV14 combines with J gene TRBJ2-7; 8 positions match TRBD1. V lost 5 bases to trimming and J lost 4 bases; unmatched junction nucleotides: 10. The CDR3 is 15 amino acids. Germline lookup yields CDR1 SGHDN and CDR2 FVKESK. The CDR3 DNA reads TGTGCCAGCAGCTACCGACAGGGGAAACCGTACGAGCAGTACTTC. Translation gives CASSYRQGKPYEQYF.

This chain joins TRBV5-1 and TRBJ1-1, with TRBD1 as a possible D gene (6 bases). The V end was cut by 5 bases, the J end by 3 bases, with 11 bases between. The germline CDR1 and CDR2 sequences are SGHRS and YFSETQ. CDR3 size: 13 residues. CDR3 region: CASSPRTDTEAFF. In nucleotides, the CDR3 is TGCGCCAGCAGTCCTCGGACAGACACTGAAGCTTTCTTT.

This clone was seen repeatedly, ten times or more. The gene calls are TRBV19 and TRBJ1-3; TRBD1 matches 8 bases. Germline assignment: CDR1 LNHDA and CDR2 SQIVND (reference sequence). V lost 3 bases, J lost 0 bases, and 4 bases stayed unmatched. CDR3 length: 16 residues. The CDR3 region has the DNA TGTGCCAGTAGTATCCAGGGGGCCAACTCTGGAAACACCATATATTTT. It encodes CASSIQGANSGNTIYF.

This clone was counted once. V usage is TRBV6-5 and J usage is TRBJ2-2; the D call may be TRBD1 or TRBD2 (7 bases each). V was clipped by 10 bases and J by 7 bases, with 13 bases between them. The CDR3 consists of 12 residues. The germline gives CDR1 MNHEY, CDR2 SVGAGI. The CDR3 is CAIGRGGGELFF. The CDR3 DNA follows: TGTGCCATTGGCAGGGGGGGCGGGGAGCTGTTTTTT.

V and J are TRBV6-5 and TRBJ1-2; a weak D match, TRBD1 (5 bases). Between the trimmed V and J ends, which lost 6 bases and 7 bases, there was a span of 15 bases. The CDR3 has 13 residues. Germline values: CDR1 MNHEY, CDR2 SVGAGI. The CDR3 protein is CASSAPGRGGYTF. CDR3 bases: TGTGCCAGCAGCGCACCGGGTAGGGGTGGCTACACCTTC.

The rearrangement uses TRBV19 and TRBJ2-3; maybe TRBD2 (5 bases). Germline lookup yields CDR1 LNHDA and CDR2 SQIVND (reference sequence). The length of the CDR3 is 14 residues. V dropped 5 bases and J dropped 0 bases, with 9 bases sitting between them. The CDR3 spells CASSASGSTDTQYF. The CDR3 DNA sequence: TGTGCCAGTAGTGCCTCGGGGAGCACAGATACGCAGTATTTT.

The chain joins TRBV12-1 to TRBJ2-7. TRBV12-1 is an annotated pseudogene. This CDR3 has 13 amino acids. The DNA of the CDR3 is TGTGCCAGCAGCCAAGGGTATAACTACGAGCAGTACTTC. As protein: CASSQGYNYEQYF.